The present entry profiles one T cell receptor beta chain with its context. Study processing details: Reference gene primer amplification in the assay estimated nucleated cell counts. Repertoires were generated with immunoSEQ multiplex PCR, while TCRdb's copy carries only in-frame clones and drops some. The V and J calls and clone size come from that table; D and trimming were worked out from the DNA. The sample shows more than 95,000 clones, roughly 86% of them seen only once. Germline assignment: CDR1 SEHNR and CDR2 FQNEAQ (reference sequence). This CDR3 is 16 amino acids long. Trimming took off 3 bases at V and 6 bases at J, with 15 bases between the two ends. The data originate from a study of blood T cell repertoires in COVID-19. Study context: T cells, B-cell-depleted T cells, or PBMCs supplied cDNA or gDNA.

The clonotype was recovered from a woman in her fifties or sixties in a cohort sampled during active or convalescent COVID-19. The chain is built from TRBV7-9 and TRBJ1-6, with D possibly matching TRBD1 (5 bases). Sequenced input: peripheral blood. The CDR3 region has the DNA TGTGCCAGCAGCTTCGTCACAGGTCCCGGTAATTCACCCCTCCACTTT. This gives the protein CASSFVTGPGNSPLHF.